This TCR beta chain is drawn from a study of Ad26.COV2.S vaccination and SARS-CoV-2 variants. In this sample, this clone turned up once. The treatment is: roughly 18 received Ad26.COV2.S at low or high dose, single or two shots; 5 received placebo; per-sample allocation not given. Sampling was done on day 63 after the first vaccine or placebo injection. Libraries were prepared by immunoSEQ multiplex PCR; TCRdb keeps only in-frame clonotypes and omits some of them. The table has around 340,000 clones, about 88% seen once. The length of the CDR3 is 15 residues. With 0 bases removed from V and 6 bases from J, the gap between germline ends came to 11 bases. The germline V gene encodes CDR1 LGHDT and CDR2 YNNKEL (reference sequence).

The rearrangement joins TRBV3-1 (or the pseudogene TRBV3-2) to TRBJ2-2; tentatively, D is TRBD2 (5 bases). Here the sequenced sample was peripheral blood, taken in a trial of Ad26.COV2.S vaccine versus placebo. This sequence originates from a person aged 18 to 59 who received the Ad26.COV2.S COVID-19 vaccine or a placebo. CDR3 protein: CASSQDFGVPGELFF. For the CDR3, the DNA is TGTGCCAGCAGCCAAGATTTCGGGGTTCCCGGGGAGCTGTTTTTT.